The 32 T cell receptor beta chains reported below all come from one sample, sequenced in a study of blood T cells in healthy people across ages. The authors ran a second PCR of about 6 to 11 cycles using a sample-barcoded 5' primer and a J-beta primer mix. Each CDR3 protein gets one entry after TCRdb re-called the 5' RACE reads with MiXCR. The profile covers roughly 680,000 distinct CDR3 sequences, with 52% appearing a single time and approximately 13% taken by the ten largest. The sample was blood. The receptors originated from a woman older than 75 in good health.

This clonotype was seen a handful of times. The rearrangement links TRBV7-8 to TRBJ2-1; TRBD2 is a possible D gene (6 bases). This CDR3 is built from 17 residues. Germline V gene data show CDR1 as SGHVS and CDR2 as FQNEAQ. V lost 3 bases, J lost 0 bases, and 15 bases lay in between. For the CDR3, the DNA is TGTGCCAGCAGCTTCAGGGACTCCGCTATCTCCTACAATGAGCAGTTCTTC. Translation gives CASSFRDSAISYNEQFF.

The CDR3 DNA follows: TGTGCCAGCCCATCCCGAGCGGCGGGGCTAGACAATGAGCAGTACTTC. This sequence encodes CASPSRAAGLDNEQYF. This chain uses TRBV18 with TRBJ2-7, with D tentatively TRBD2 (6 bases). Germline V CDR1 and CDR2: KGHSH, LQKENI. The length of the CDR3 is 16 residues. V gave up 8 bases and J gave up 7 bases, with 27 bases separating them.

The sample holds many counts of this clonotype. The J gene is TRBJ1-1, the V gene TRBV10-3; no reliable D call. CDR1 is ENHRY and CDR2 is SYGVKD in the germline V gene. This CDR3 is 15 amino acids long. V dropped 5 bases and J dropped 1 base, with 14 bases sitting between them. Here the CDR3 DNA reads TGTGCCATCAGTCCTAACACGGTGGAGAACACTGAAGCTTTCTTT. Translation: CAISPNTVENTEAFF.

This chain connects TRBV20-1 to TRBJ2-2, with 9 bases identical to TRBD1. The CDR3 sequence is 14 residues long. Germline-derived CDR1 and CDR2 are DFQATT and SNEGSKA (reference sequence). The ends lost 5 bases at V and 5 bases at J; junction bases unmatched: 6. This chain's CDR3 is CSASDRGITGELFF. CDR3 coding DNA: TGCAGTGCTTCGGACAGGGGCATTACCGGGGAGCTGTTTTTT.

Turning to this clonotype: A read error may explain this, as a much larger clone is one base away. This rearrangement joins TRBV19 to TRBJ2-3; D ambiguous. The germline gives CDR1 LNHDA, CDR2 SQIVND (reference sequence). This CDR3 is 13 amino acids long. The CDR3 DNA sequence: TGTGCCAGGAGTACTCAAAGCACAGATACGCAGTATTTT. Its translation is CARSTQSTDTQYF.

The rearrangement uses TRBV6-2 or TRBV6-3 and TRBJ2-4; 11 bases are a match to TRBD2. Gene TRBJ2-7 matches the end of the DNA better, so the J call may be wrong. The CDR3 totals 14 residues. Germline CDR1 and CDR2: MNHEY and SVGEGT. The CDR3 region is CASSVLAGASEQYF. Written as DNA, the CDR3 is TGTGCCAGCAGTGTACTAGCGGGAGCTAGCGAGCAGTACTTC.

Comments on this clonotype: This may be a read error: a much more frequent sequence differs by one nucleotide. V is TRBV20-1 and J is TRBJ2-1; D perhaps matches TRBD1 (6 bases). The CDR3 is 15 residues long. CDR1 DFQATT and CDR2 SNEGSKA come from the germline V gene (reference sequence). Trimming took 1 base from V and 10 from J, leaving 20 bases between them. DNA of the CDR3: TGCAGTGCTAGAGTAGGGGGAAAATTCTCCTACGAGCAGTTCTTC. This translates into CSARVGGKFSYEQFF.

About this clonotype itself: With a much larger clone just one base away, this may be a read error. The J gene is TRBJ2-3, the V gene TRBV7-9; 7 bases map to TRBD2. Germline V lookup: CDR1 SEHNR, CDR2 FQNEAQ (reference sequence). The CDR3 length is 13 residues. With 5 bases clipped from V and 10 bases from J, the junction kept 9 bases outside the gene matches. Written as DNA, the CDR3 is TGTGCCAGCAGCCCCCGGCGGGGGAATGCGCAGTATTTT. This codes for CASSPRRGNAQYF. Together with reference TRBV7-9 and TRBJ2-3, the CDR3 gives the full variable domain: DTGVSQNPRHKITKRGQNVTFRCDPISEHNRLYWYRQTLGQGPEFLTYFQNEAQLEKSRLLSDRFSAERPKGSFSTLEIQRTEQGDSAMYLCASSPRRGNAQYFGPGTRLTVL.

The chain has TRBV12-5 and TRBJ1-1; 7 bases match TRBD1. Germline CDR1 reads LGHNT; CDR2 reads FRNRAP. V shed 5 bases, J shed 0 bases, and the junction held 6 bases outside the gene matches. The CDR3 extends over 15 amino acids. The CDR3 DNA reads as TGTGCTAGTGGTGGATCCGGGACAGTGAACACTGAAGCTTTCTTT. It specifies CASGGSGTVNTEAFF.

This clonotype was detected only a few times. The gene calls are TRBV2 and TRBJ2-7; D perhaps matches TRBD1 (6 bases). Germline CDR1 SNHLY, CDR2 FYNNEI. This CDR3 region has 14 residues. Deletions cut 7 bases from V and 3 bases from J, with 16 bases between. CDR3 DNA sequence: TGTGCCAGCACCCCGGGAACAGGGAGCTACGAGCAGTACTTC. Protein sequence: CASTPGTGSYEQYF. Full variable domain (rest looked up from reference TRBV2 and TRBJ2-7): EPEVTQTPSHQVTQMGQEVILRCVPISNHLYFYWYRQILGQKVEFLVSFYNNEISEKSEIFDDQFSVERPDGSNFTLKIRSTKLEDSAMYFCASTPGTGSYEQYFGPGTRLTVT.

This clonotype has only a few counts. A much larger clonotype is one base distant, so this may be a read error. This sequence joins TRBV29-1 and TRBJ2-7, with TRBD1 matching over 7 bases. J gave up 7 bases and V 7 bases, and 7 bases lay outside the gene matches. The germline CDR1 and CDR2 sequences are SQVTM and ANQGSEA. The CDR3 has 11 amino acids. The CDR3 DNA reads TGCAGCGGGAACAGGGGAGATGAGCAGTACTTC. This translates into CSGNRGDEQYF.

The V gene is TRBV7-2, the J gene TRBJ1-3; D possibly corresponds to TRBD1 (6 bases). Trimming shortened V by 3 bases and J by 0 bases, and 9 bases separated the two germline ends. Germline V gives CDR1 SGHTA, CDR2 FQGNSA. The CDR3 consists of 15 residues. The chain's CDR3 is CASSFGGGSGNTIYF. In DNA form, the CDR3 reads TGTGCCAGCAGCTTCGGAGGGGGCTCTGGAAACACCATATATTTT.

V and J are TRBV6-8 and TRBJ1-5, with 10 nucleotides matching TRBD1. The germline V gene encodes CDR1 MNHGY and CDR2 SAAAGT. The CDR3 sequence is 16 residues long. V lost 8 bases to trimming and J lost 4 bases; unmatched junction nucleotides: 11. CDR3 in amino acids: CASWGQGSSFNQPQHF. The CDR3 nucleotides are TGTGCCAGCTGGGGACAGGGGTCCTCGTTTAATCAGCCCCAGCATTTT.

The chain has TRBV7-9 and TRBJ1-5, with D possibly being TRBD1 (5 bases). Trimming cost V 4 bases and J 7 bases, with 17 bases left between them. From germline, CDR1 is SEHNR and CDR2 FQNEAQ (reference sequence). The CDR3 contains 15 residues. The CDR3 loop reads CASSSNAGIRQPQHF. CDR3 in DNA: TGTGCCAGCAGCTCCAATGCAGGGATTCGGCAGCCCCAGCATTTT.

The chain combines TRBV5-1 with TRBJ1-2, with 12 nucleotides matching TRBD1. The CDR3 consists of 15 residues. Germline V gene data show CDR1 as SGHRS and CDR2 as YFSETQ. Trimming at V came to 4 bases and at J to 6 bases, leaving 7 bases not matched to a gene. The CDR3 sequence is CASSGEGQGADGYTF. For the CDR3, the DNA is TGCGCCAGCAGCGGAGAGGGACAGGGGGCGGATGGCTACACCTTC.

This clonotype has a count of ten or more. The chain employs TRBV14 and TRBJ2-1; a possible D gene is TRBD2 (5 bases). The V end lost 4 bases, the J end lost 1 base, and 8 bases lay between the germline ends. Germline V CDR1 and CDR2: SGHDN, FVKESK. The CDR3 is 14 amino acids. The CDR3 region has the DNA TGTGCCAGCAGCCGGACTGGATCCTACAATGAGCAGTTCTTC. It is translated as CASSRTGSYNEQFF.

J is TRBJ2-2 and V is TRBV2; 10 bases map to TRBD2. CDR1 SNHLY and CDR2 FYNNEI come from the germline V gene. V was pared by 6 bases and J by 7 bases, with 8 bases of the junction left unmatched. The CDR3 is made up of 15 amino acids. The DNA for the CDR3 is TGTGCCAGCAGCCCGGCTAGCGGGAGAGGCGGGGAGCTGTTTTTT. Its protein is CASSPASGRGGELFF.

In this sample, this clonotype turned up many times. The genes are TRBV25-1 and TRBJ2-5, with TRBD1 matching 7 bases. V lost 0 bases and J lost 5; bases outside the gene matches: 6. CDR3 length: 15 amino acids. Germline V lookup: CDR1 MGHDK, CDR2 SYGVNS. CDR3 in DNA: TGTGCCAGCAGTGAATATACAGGGGCCTGGGAGACCCAGTACTTC. It codes for CASSEYTGAWETQYF.

V usage is TRBV3-1 and J usage is TRBJ2-4; D unresolved. Germline CDR1 is LGHDT and CDR2 is YNNKEL (reference sequence). The CDR3 is 15 amino acids. V shed 0 bases and J shed 6 bases, with 12 bases lying between them. This chain's CDR3 is CASSQDPSNGNIQYF. CDR3 sequence (DNA): TGTGCCAGCAGCCAAGACCCTAGTAATGGAAACATTCAGTACTTC.

This clonotype was observed many times. V is TRBV9 and J is TRBJ2-3; D could derive from TRBD1 or TRBD2 (5 bases each). Germline values: CDR1 SGDLS, CDR2 YYNGEE. The CDR3 is 15 amino acids. V was pared by 4 bases and J by 6 bases, with 18 bases between. The CDR3 loop is CASSPTRGWGDTQYF. The CDR3 coding sequence is TGTGCCAGCAGCCCCACACGCGGGTGGGGGGATACGCAGTATTTT.

This clonotype occurred many times. The genes are TRBV28 and TRBJ2-7; no clear D gene. Deletions cut 4 bases from V and 5 bases from J, with 21 bases between. Germline-derived CDR1 and CDR2 are MDHEN and SYDVKM. CDR3 length equals 16 residues. CDR3 nucleotide sequence: TGTGCCAGCAGTTCCCTCCGGGCGGAACGGTTGAACGAGCAGTACTTC. This encodes CASSSLRAERLNEQYF.

This clonotype was picked up many times. The chain links TRBV20-1 to TRBJ1-6; D is ambiguous. Germline V gene data show CDR1 as DFQATT and CDR2 as SNEGSKA (reference sequence). V was pared by 1 base and J by 14 bases, with 9 bases between. This CDR3 is 11 amino acids long. CDR3 sequence (DNA): TGCAGTGCTAGAGCCAGGAATTCCCTCCACTTT. It codes for CSARARNSLHF.

Only a few counts were recorded for this clonotype. This chain connects TRBV5-5 to TRBJ1-2, with a possible D match to TRBD1 (5 bases). Germline loops: CDR1 SGHKS, CDR2 YYEKEE (reference sequence). The CDR3 sequence is 12 residues long. V was clipped by 9 bases and J by 3 bases, with 12 bases between them. Here the CDR3 reads CATGGADYGYTF. The CDR3, as DNA: TGTGCCACGGGTGGGGCGGACTATGGCTACACCTTC.

The V call is TRBV6-2 or TRBV6-3, the J call TRBJ2-6, with 9 bases matching TRBD1. The germline V gene encodes CDR1 MNHEY and CDR2 SVGEGT. This CDR3 is 19 amino acids long. V shed 2 bases, J shed 0 bases, and the junction held 8 bases outside the gene matches. The CDR3 sequence is CASSYRTGTGLSGANVLTF. CDR3 nucleotides: TGTGCCAGCAGTTACCGTACCGGGACAGGGCTCTCTGGGGCCAACGTCCTGACTTTC.

The rearrangement links TRBV29-1 to TRBJ2-1; 10 nucleotides line up with TRBD2. The CDR3 is 16 amino acids. J was trimmed by 0 bases and V by 4 bases; bases with no gene match: 6. Germline V gene lookup returns CDR1 SQVTM and CDR2 ANQGSEA. CDR3 protein: CSVGLAGANSYNEQFF. CDR3 coding DNA: TGCAGCGTTGGGCTAGCGGGAGCCAACTCCTACAATGAGCAGTTCTTC.

The CDR3 reads CASSFSSGQYNEQFF. CDR3 coding DNA: TGTGCCAGCTCCTTTTCCAGCGGACAATACAATGAGCAGTTCTTC. The chain couples TRBV18 to TRBJ2-1, with D perhaps TRBD1 or TRBD2 (5 bases each). There are 15 residues in the CDR3. With 6 bases removed from V and 4 bases from J, the gap between germline ends came to 16 bases. The germline V gene has CDR1 KGHSH and CDR2 LQKENI. The full variable domain, rest sourced from reference TRBV18 and TRBJ2-1, is NAGVMQNPRHLVRRRGQEARLRCSPMKGHSHVYWYRQLPEEGLKFMVYLQKENIIDESGMPKERFSAEFPKEGPSILRIQQVVRGDSAAYFCASSFSSGQYNEQFFGPGTRLTVL.

Ten or more counts support this clonotype. The chain has TRBV3-1 and TRBJ2-1; tentative D call: TRBD2 (5 bases). CDR3 length: 14 amino acids. V shed 1 base and J shed 7 bases, with 11 bases lying between them. Germline values: CDR1 LGHDT, CDR2 YNNKEL (reference sequence). CDR3 sequence (DNA): TGTGCCAGCAGCCAAGTGGAGCGGTCGAATGAGCAGTTCTTC. It codes for CASSQVERSNEQFF.

This clonotype was found a few times. This chain connects TRBV7-2 to TRBJ1-2; weak D call: TRBD1 (6 bases). From germline, CDR1 is SGHTA and CDR2 FQGNSA. The CDR3 totals 14 residues. The V end lost 0 bases, the J end lost 12 bases, and 17 bases lay between the germline ends. This CDR3 reads CASSLARQVRIDTF. CDR3 nucleotide sequence: TGTGCCAGCAGCTTAGCACGACAGGTCCGCATCGACACCTTC.

This clonotype turned up a few times. The chain is built from TRBV5-4 and TRBJ1-2; D ambiguous. The CDR3 has 14 amino acids. Germline CDR1 SGHNT, CDR2 YYREEE (reference sequence). Trimming removed 4 bases at V and 3 bases at J, with 13 bases between. Here the CDR3 DNA reads TGTGCCAGCAGCGTCGGTTGGGGAGACTATGGCTACACCTTC. Its translation is CASSVGWGDYGYTF.

A remark on this clonotype: A much larger clone sits a single nucleotide away, making a read error possible. V gene TRBV15 combines with J gene TRBJ2-4, with D perhaps matching TRBD2 (6 bases). The CDR3 is 14 amino acids. The V end was cut by 0 bases, the J end by 13 bases, with 16 bases between. Germline V gene sequence: CDR1 LNHNV, CDR2 YYDKDF (reference sequence). The CDR3 protein is CATSRDRAGNEQYF. Written as DNA, the CDR3 is TGTGCCACCAGCAGAGATAGGGCGGGGAATGAGCAGTACTTC.

This clonotype was detected many times. The chain joins TRBV7-3 to TRBJ2-1; 8 nucleotides match TRBD2. V shed 0 bases and J 10 bases; nucleotides not matched to a gene: 5. There are 14 residues in the CDR3. Germline V gene sequence: CDR1 SGHTA, CDR2 FQGTGA. CDR3 coding DNA: TGTGCCAGCAGCTTAACCGGGACTAGTGTGGAGCAGTTCTTC. Residues: CASSLTGTSVEQFF.

CDR3 in amino acids: CASSLVGGRSTYNEQFF. DNA for the CDR3: TGTGCCAGCAGCCTTGTTGGCGGGAGGTCTACGTACAATGAGCAGTTCTTC. The chain uses TRBV7-2 and TRBJ2-1, with 8 bases identical to TRBD2. Germline V gene sequence: CDR1 SGHTA, CDR2 FQGNSA. After removal of 5 bases from V and 4 bases from J, the junction contained 13 bases not matched to a gene. This CDR3 region has 17 residues.